The 17 T cell receptor beta chains given below trace back to one sample, sequenced in a study of T cell responses to AZD1222 COVID-19 vaccine. Assay: immunoSEQ multiplex PCR; the TCRdb copy retains only in-frame clones and omits some. The data contain over 100,000 clones, around 90% of them seen just once; the ten biggest clones take up roughly 6.3%. The sequencing used peripheral blood, collected on day 0 of AZD1222 vaccination. Receptor source: an adult in good health.

The gene calls are TRBV12-3 or TRBV12-4 and TRBJ1-1; D is uncertain. V was pared by 7 bases and J by 0 bases, with 9 bases between. This CDR3 is built from 13 residues. CDR3 in amino acids: CASKPAMNTEAFF. The CDR3 bases are TGTGCCAGCAAGCCCGCTATGAACACTGAAGCTTTCTTT.

V usage is TRBV6-6 and J usage is TRBJ2-3; 11 bases are shared with TRBD1. This CDR3 contains 16 residues. The J segment lost 8 bases and the V segment lost 0 bases, leaving 7 bases of the junction unmatched. Per the germline V gene, CDR1 is MNHNY and CDR2 is SVGAGI (reference sequence). The CDR3 DNA is TGTGCCAGCAGTTACTCGAATCGGGACAGGGGGGGTACGCAGTATTTT. It translates to CASSYSNRDRGGTQYF.

V is TRBV19 and J is TRBJ2-3; D is unclear. V shed 5 bases and J shed 6 bases, with 12 bases lying between them. Germline V gene data show CDR1 as LNHDA and CDR2 as SQIVND (reference sequence). There are 13 residues in the CDR3. CDR3 sequence: CASSVGTTDTQYF. For the CDR3, the DNA is TGTGCCAGTAGTGTCGGCACCACCGATACGCAGTATTTT.

The chain employs TRBV25-1 and TRBJ1-4; TRBD1 aligns across 9 bases. V trimming: 3 bases; J trimming: 13 bases; junction bases outside the gene matches: 9. Germline CDR1 is MGHDK and CDR2 is SYGVNS. The CDR3 has 14 amino acids. As DNA, the CDR3 is TGTGCCAGCAGTGATGGCTGGACAGGGGAGTCACTGTTTTTT. Translation gives CASSDGWTGESLFF. Based on the CDR3 plus reference TRBV25-1 and TRBJ1-4, the full variable domain is EADIYQTPRYLVIGTGKKITLECSQTMGHDKMYWYQQDPGMELHLIHYSYGVNSTEKGDLSSESTVSRIRTEHFPLTLESARPSHTSQYLCASSDGWTGESLFFGSGTQLSVL.

The chain couples TRBV5-5 to TRBJ1-6, with no clear D. V was shortened by 0 bases and J by 13 bases, with 8 bases between the two germline ends. The CDR3 sequence is 12 residues long. Germline V lookup: CDR1 SGHKS, CDR2 YYEKEE (reference sequence). CDR3 DNA: TGTGCCAGCAGCTTGGCCTGGGCGCCCCTCCACTTT. Amino acids: CASSLAWAPLHF.

The rearrangement joins TRBV10-3 to TRBJ2-2; D uncertain. Deletions cut 2 bases from V and 5 bases from J, with 6 bases between. CDR3 size: 13 residues. Germline CDR1 and CDR2: ENHRY and SYGVKD. DNA of the CDR3: TGTGCCATCAGTGAGAAGGGAACCGGGGAGCTGTTTTTT. It codes for CAISEKGTGELFF.

V gene TRBV7-9 combines with J gene TRBJ1-4; D is perhaps TRBD1 (6 bases). The CDR3 extends over 15 amino acids. Deletions cut 5 bases from V and 6 bases from J, with 16 bases between. Germline assignment: CDR1 SEHNR and CDR2 FQNEAQ (reference sequence). CDR3 nucleotide sequence: TGTGCCAGCAGCGGCCACGGGGGGCGCGATGAAAAACTGTTTTTT. This gives the protein CASSGHGGRDEKLFF.

The rearrangement joins TRBV5-5 to TRBJ2-4; D call uncertain. Germline V CDR1 and CDR2: SGHKS, YYEKEE (reference sequence). The CDR3 is 16 amino acids. V lost 2 bases, J lost 0 bases, and 12 bases lay in between. The CDR3: CASSFKYELAKNIQYF. CDR3 DNA: TGTGCCAGCAGCTTTAAATACGAGCTAGCCAAAAACATTCAGTACTTC. The variable domain in full, with the rest retrieved from reference TRBV5-5 and TRBJ2-4, is DAGVTQSPTHLIKTRGQQVTLRCSPISGHKSVSWYQQVLGQGPQFIFQYYEKEERGRGNFPDRFSARQFPNYSSELNVNALLLGDSALYLCASSFKYELAKNIQYFGAGTRLSVL.

The chain joins TRBV30 to TRBJ2-5, with a tentative D call TRBD2 (6 bases). V lost 5 bases and J lost 3, with 13 bases in between. Looked up from germline, CDR1 is GTSNPN and CDR2 is SVGIG (reference sequence). The CDR3 contains 13 residues. Written as DNA, the CDR3 is TGTGCCTGGGACCGGGACTGGAAAGAGACCCAGTACTTC. Its protein product is CAWDRDWKETQYF.

The rearrangement uses TRBV20-1 and TRBJ1-2; D not resolved. This CDR3 comprises 11 residues. CDR1 DFQATT and CDR2 SNEGSKA come from the germline V gene (reference sequence). The CDR3 protein is CSLPGIYGYTF. CDR3 nucleotides: TGCAGCTTACCGGGGATCTATGGCTACACCTTC.

The chain combines TRBV27 with TRBJ1-5; TRBD1 might be the D (5 bases). CDR1 and CDR2 (germline): MNHEY, SMNVEV (reference sequence). The CDR3 consists of 14 residues. With 3 bases removed from V and 6 bases from J, the gap between germline ends came to 12 bases. The CDR3 reads CASSLQGLGQPQHF. The CDR3 bases are TGTGCCAGCAGTTTGCAGGGTTTGGGTCAGCCCCAGCATTTT.

The genes are TRBV3-1 (or the pseudogene TRBV3-2) and TRBJ1-1; 9 nucleotides match TRBD1. Germline V gene lookup returns CDR1 LGHDT and CDR2 YNNKEL (reference sequence). Trimming removed 3 bases from V and 3 bases from J; junction bases left unmatched: 8. The CDR3 loop spans 16 amino acids. The CDR3 here is CASSQNRGLFDTEAFF. Written as DNA, the CDR3 is TGTGCCAGCAGCCAGAACAGGGGGCTTTTCGACACTGAAGCTTTCTTT.

The chain joins TRBV30 to TRBJ1-1; D gene ambiguous. CDR3 length equals 13 residues. Germline V gene lookup returns CDR1 GTSNPN and CDR2 SVGIG (reference sequence). V was shortened by 0 bases and J by 3 bases, with 8 bases between the two germline ends. CDR3 region: CAWSVYRDTEAFF. CDR3 bases: TGTGCCTGGAGTGTGTACAGAGACACTGAAGCTTTCTTT.

V is TRBV5-4 and J is TRBJ1-1; D gene uncertain. CDR3 length: 11 residues. CDR1 SGHNT and CDR2 YYREEE come from the germline V gene (reference sequence). V lost 2 bases and J lost 8, with 7 bases in between. The CDR3 sequence: CASSFGHEAFF. The CDR3 coding sequence is TGTGCCAGCAGCTTTGGCCACGAAGCTTTCTTT.

V is TRBV6-2 or TRBV6-3 and J is TRBJ1-2; D ambiguous. The CDR3 runs 17 residues. Trimming left V 3 bases short and J 4 bases short, with 21 bases between. Germline CDR1 MNHEY, CDR2 SVGEGT. The CDR3 sequence: CASSYEREALTSYGYTF. CDR3 nucleotide sequence: TGTGCCAGCAGTTATGAACGAGAGGCCCTCACTAGCTATGGCTACACCTTC.

This chain uses TRBV7-9 with TRBJ2-7; TRBD1 aligns across 10 bases. In germline, CDR1 is SEHNR, CDR2 FQNEAQ (reference sequence). This CDR3 has 14 residues. With V trimmed by 5 bases and J by 4 bases, 5 bases remained unmatched. CDR3 bases: TGTGCCAGCAGCGCCAGACAGGGGGCGTACGAGCAGTACTTC. It codes for CASSARQGAYEQYF.

The chain has TRBV7-6 and TRBJ2-2, with TRBD2 as a possible D gene (5 bases). The CDR3 extends over 17 amino acids. Germline V gives CDR1 SGHVS, CDR2 FNYEAQ. The ends were cut back, 1 base at V and 2 bases at J, with 14 bases in the middle. The CDR3 DNA reads TGTGCCAGCAGCTTAGGGACCGGGATTAGAAACACCGGGGAGCTGTTTTTT. Protein sequence: CASSLGTGIRNTGELFF.